The subject of this entry is one T cell receptor beta chain. Antigen unknown. Germline lookup yields CDR1 SGHTA and CDR2 FQGTGA. With V trimmed by 3 bases and J by 3 bases, 1 base remained unmatched. The CDR3 loop spans 15 amino acids. This table comes from immunoSEQ multiplex PCR, and its TCRdb copy is limited to in-frame clones, with some not included. The table shows 130,000 or so clones, with 70% to 90% occurring only once. This sample is drawn from a study of cytotoxic CD8 clonotypes in ibrutinib-treated CLL. Study overall: Patients gave response samples after a median around twelve months of treatment, range 6 to 36.

Broader study findings: Sampling schedules were unmatched across sustained-remission and progressing patients. Before falling back toward baseline at progression, clonality had risen at the time of ibrutinib response.

The sample here was PBMCs, taken after 24 months of ibrutinib treatment. The V and J genes are TRBV7-3 and TRBJ2-3, with TRBD1 identical over 12 bases. The origin of this receptor is a human donor with chronic lymphocytic leukemia. The CDR3 DNA reads as TGTGCCAGCAGCTTGGGACAGGGGGCGACAGATACGCAGTATTTT. The encoded protein is CASSLGQGATDTQYF.